The rows below give T cell receptor beta chains drawn from one sample of a study of beta chain features in type 1 diabetes. The data were produced by immunoSEQ multiplex PCR, yet TCRdb's version contains in-frame clones alone and is incomplete. This table holds roughly 140,000 clones, approximately 10% found once. Sequencing was performed on central memory CD4+ T cells from blood. These TCRs come from a man aged 25-40 years with type 1 diabetes. Both conserved end residues are part of each CDR3. D genes are given only for firm matches. The size of a clone is reported for some rows only, either as once, few or many, or as a class for expanded clones.

CDR3aa,CDR3nt,v_gene,d_gene,j_gene,abundance
CASSQRDREETQYF,TGCGCCAGCAGTCAACGTGACAGGGAAGAGACCCAGTACTTC,TRBV23-1,TRBD1,TRBJ2-5,.
CASSPGQGLTPQHF,TGTGCCAGCAGCCCCGGACAGGGTCTGACGCCCCAGCATTTT,TRBV7-8,TRBD1,TRBJ1-5,few
CAWSVLVYNEQFF,TGTGCCTGGAGTGTCCTAGTATACAATGAGCAGTTCTTC,TRBV30,.,TRBJ2-1,.
CASSSPRRNGTYEQYF,TGTGCCAGTAGTAGCCCCAGACGGAACGGGACCTACGAGCAGTACTTC,TRBV19,.,TRBJ2-7,few
CASSLSGGGTEAFF,TGTGCCAGCAGTTTATCAGGGGGCGGCACTGAAGCTTTCTTT,TRBV28,TRBD1,TRBJ1-1,.
CASSLAGGSTEAFF,TGCGCCAGCAGCTTGGCCGGGGGGAGCACTGAAGCTTTCTTT,TRBV5-1,.,TRBJ1-1,few
CASSFTGTSEETQYF,TGCGCCAGCAGCTTTACCGGGACTAGCGAAGAGACCCAGTACTTC,TRBV5-1,TRBD2,TRBJ2-5,.
CASSLAGTDYNEQFF,TGCGCCAGCAGCTTGGCCGGGACTGACTACAATGAGCAGTTCTTC,TRBV5-1,.,TRBJ2-1,.
CASRPQGGPGELFF,TGCGCCAGCAGGCCCCAGGGTGGCCCCGGGGAGCTGTTTTTT,TRBV5-1,.,TRBJ2-2,.
CASSRVLGAWGDEQYF,TGTGCCAGCAGCCGAGTTCTAGGGGCATGGGGGGACGAGCAGTACTTC,TRBV7-9,.,TRBJ2-7,.
CASRIAGEETQYF,TGCGCCAGCAGAATAGCGGGAGAAGAGACCCAGTACTTC,TRBV10-2,TRBD2,TRBJ2-5,.
CASSYQAAGVREQYF,TGTGCCAGCAGCTATCAAGCGGCGGGAGTAAGGGAGCAGTACTTC,TRBV7-2,TRBD2,TRBJ2-7,few
CASSLESGNGDTQYF,TGTGCCAGCAGTTTGGAATCCGGGAATGGGGATACGCAGTATTTT,TRBV2,.,TRBJ2-3,.
CASSSRGNTEAFF,TGTGCCAGCAGTTCAAGAGGTAACACTGAAGCTTTCTTT,TRBV2,.,TRBJ1-1,.
CASSPDLTGELFF,TGTGCCAGCAGTCCTGACTTGACCGGGGAGCTGTTTTTT,TRBV6-5,.,TRBJ2-2,few
CSVFQGVTQYF,TGCAGCGTTTTCCAAGGGGTCACGCAGTATTTT,TRBV29-1,.,TRBJ2-3,few
CASTLQRAGNTIYF,TGTGCCAGCACCCTCCAGAGGGCTGGAAACACCATATATTTT,TRBV11-2,.,TRBJ1-3,few
CASSSPGLAGSFYEQYF,TGCGCCAGCAGCTCGCCGGGACTAGCGGGTTCTTTCTACGAGCAGTACTTC,TRBV5-1,TRBD2,TRBJ2-7,few
CASSSGRYEQYF,TGTGCCAGCAGTAGCGGGAGGTACGAGCAGTACTTC,TRBV5-6,TRBD2,TRBJ2-7,.
CASRPTGRNYGYTF,TGTGCCAGCAGGCCAACAGGGCGCAACTATGGCTACACCTTC,TRBV2,.,TRBJ1-2,.
CASSTDRASYGYTF,TGTGCCAGCAGTACAGACAGGGCTTCCTATGGCTACACCTTC,TRBV28,TRBD1,TRBJ1-2,few
CASSFGEYTGELFF,TGCGCCAGCAGCTTCGGAGAGTACACCGGGGAGCTGTTTTTT,TRBV5-1,.,TRBJ2-2,few
CASSPGTGARETQYF,TGTGCCAGCTCACCAGGGACAGGGGCAAGGGAGACCCAGTACTTC,TRBV18,TRBD1,TRBJ2-5,.
CASSVGQDPSRTIYF,TGTGCCAGCAGCGTAGGACAGGACCCATCCCGCACCATATATTTT,TRBV9,.,TRBJ1-3,.
CASSTSRTDTEAFF,TGTGCCAGCAGTACTAGCCGAACTGACACTGAAGCTTTCTTT,TRBV27,.,TRBJ1-1,.
CASSQDQWDRDPYEQYF,TGCGCCAGCAGCCAAGATCAGTGGGACAGGGATCCCTACGAGCAGTACTTC,TRBV4-1,TRBD1,TRBJ2-7,.
CASSSGLPNTGELFF,TGTGCCAGCAGCTCCGGACTGCCGAACACCGGGGAGCTGTTTTTT,TRBV7-2,.,TRBJ2-2,.
CASSPGTAANQPQHF,TGTGCCAGCTCACCAGGGACAGCGGCCAATCAGCCCCAGCATTTT,TRBV18,TRBD1,TRBJ1-5,few
CASSVGLVTTDTQYF,TGTGCCAGCAGCGTAGGGTTAGTTACCACAGATACGCAGTATTTT,TRBV9,.,TRBJ2-3,few
CASSQDPGGRNNEQFF,TGTGCCAGCAGCCAAGATCCGGGCGGGAGAAACAATGAGCAGTTCTTC,TRBV4-2,TRBD2,TRBJ2-1,many
CASSPDVSRGNIQYF,TGTGCCAGCAGCCCAGACGTTTCTCGGGGAAACATTCAGTACTTC,TRBV9,.,TRBJ2-4,few
CASSPQAGVGNEQFF,TGCGCCAGCAGCCCACAAGCGGGAGTGGGGAATGAGCAGTTCTTC,TRBV5-1,TRBD2,TRBJ2-1,few
CASSAGASIQYF,TGTGCCAGTAGTGCGGGGGCCAGCATTCAGTACTTC,TRBV19,.,TRBJ2-4,.
CASSEGTNTEAFF,TGTGCCAGCAGTGAGGGCACGAACACTGAAGCTTTCTTT,TRBV2,.,TRBJ1-1,few
CASSPPGGGIEPQYF,TGTGCCAGCTCACCACCTGGCGGGGGTATCGAGCCCCAGTACTTC,TRBV18,TRBD2,TRBJ2-5,few
CSARVTSRQFF,TGCAGTGCTAGAGTGACTAGTCGGCAGTTCTTC,TRBV20-1,.,TRBJ2-1,few
CASSWTGTDTQYF,TGTGCCAGCAGCTGGACAGGGACTGATACGCAGTATTTT,TRBV7-2,TRBD1,TRBJ2-3,.
CASSLVAGPQPQHF,TGTGCCAGCAGTTTGGTCGCAGGCCCCCAGCCCCAGCATTTT,TRBV27,.,TRBJ1-5,once
CASSPGGSHNEQYF,TGTGCCAGCTCACCCGGTGGGAGTCACAACGAGCAGTACTTC,TRBV18,.,TRBJ2-7,few
CASSGRLAGDHEQFF,TGTGCCAGTAGTGGCCGACTAGCGGGAGACCATGAGCAGTTCTTC,TRBV19,TRBD2,TRBJ2-1,few
CASSAHRGEQFF,TGTGCCAGCAGCGCTCACAGGGGTGAGCAGTTCTTC,TRBV11-2,TRBD1,TRBJ2-1,.